This passage covers 20 T cell receptor beta chains from one sample sequenced in a study of cytomegalovirus exposure and HLA in healthy donors. With 60 Vbeta and 13 Jbeta primers, the PCR was carried out. The table came from immunoSEQ multiplex PCR; TCRdb's copy has only in-frame clones and leaves some out. The sample has 130,000 to 150,000 clones, roughly 77% seen once. The specimen was PBMCs. All receptors derive from a man aged 30-40 years in good health and CMV-seronegative.

The chain links TRBV10-3 to TRBJ2-1, with 8 bases aligning to TRBD2. The germline V gene encodes CDR1 ENHRY and CDR2 SYGVKD. This CDR3 has 14 residues. Trimming took 5 bases from V and 4 from J; bases not matched to a gene: 4. The CDR3 reads CAISMSGGYNEQFF. DNA of the CDR3: TGTGCCATCAGTATGAGCGGGGGATACAATGAGCAGTTCTTC.

The chain links TRBV18 to TRBJ2-7, with 16 nucleotides matching TRBD2. V lost 3 bases and J lost 5; bases outside the gene matches: 4. The CDR3 has 16 amino acids. CDR1 KGHSH and CDR2 LQKENI come from the germline V gene. CDR3 amino acids: CASSPGLAGGPHEQYF. DNA for the CDR3: TGTGCCAGCTCACCGGGACTAGCGGGAGGGCCCCACGAGCAGTACTTC.

The chain employs TRBV4-1 and TRBJ2-5, with a weak D call TRBD1 (6 bases). Germline values: CDR1 MGHRA, CDR2 YSYEKL. This CDR3 has 15 residues. V was shortened by 3 bases and J by 1 base, with 12 bases between the two germline ends. CDR3 sequence (DNA): TGCGCCAGCAGCCACGGACAGTCGGGCCAAGAGACCCAGTACTTC. Translated, it gives CASSHGQSGQETQYF.

V gene TRBV7-2 combines with J gene TRBJ1-3, with 7 bases that match TRBD1. Germline-derived CDR1 and CDR2 are SGHTA and FQGNSA. The CDR3 is made up of 17 amino acids. J was trimmed by 5 bases and V by 1 base; bases with no gene match: 11. In nucleotides, the CDR3 is TGTGCCAGCAGCTTAGTGAGGGGGCAAGATTTGCGAAACACCATATATTTT. Protein: CASSLVRGQDLRNTIYF.

This clone was detected a few times. The chain recombines TRBV2 with TRBJ1-1; 7 bases map to TRBD1. This CDR3 comprises 14 residues. Germline loops: CDR1 SNHLY, CDR2 FYNNEI. V gave up 4 bases and J gave up 0 bases; unmatched junction bases: 2. The CDR3 spells CASSVQGMNTEAFF. CDR3 DNA sequence: TGTGCCAGCAGTGTACAGGGGATGAACACTGAAGCTTTCTTT.

The chain has TRBV10-2 and TRBJ2-4, with D tentatively TRBD1 (6 bases). The CDR3 is made up of 15 amino acids. CDR1 and CDR2 from the germline V gene are WSHSY and SAAADI. Between the trimmed V and J ends, which lost 4 bases and 5 bases, there was a span of 15 bases. The CDR3 is CASSGPQGLENIQYF. The CDR3 DNA is TGCGCCAGCAGTGGCCCACAGGGATTGGAAAACATTCAGTACTTC.

The V gene is TRBV7-2, the J gene TRBJ1-2, with D possibly TRBD1 on 5 matching bases. Germline values: CDR1 SGHTA, CDR2 FQGNSA. This CDR3 spans 16 amino acids. V was cut by 1 base and J by 4 bases, with 16 bases left in between. The CDR3 DNA reads TGTGCCAGCAGCTTAGATGGGGCAGCGGGGGGCTATGGCTACACCTTC. It specifies CASSLDGAAGGYGYTF.

This chain connects TRBV9 to TRBJ2-5; 7 nucleotides agree with TRBD2. Unmatched junction bases numbered 2, after V lost 3 bases and J lost 3 bases. Germline lookup yields CDR1 SGDLS and CDR2 YYNGEE. The length of the CDR3 is 13 residues. The CDR3 DNA reads TGTGCCAGCAGCGCTGGACTAGAAGAGACCCAGTACTTC. Translation gives CASSAGLEETQYF. Looking up the rest from reference TRBV9 and TRBJ2-5 gives the full variable domain: DSGVTQTPKHLITATGQRVTLRCSPRSGDLSVYWYQQSLDQGLQFLIQYYNGEERAKGNILERFSAQQFPDLHSELNLSSLELGDSALYFCASSAGLEETQYFGPGTRLLVL.

The chain carries TRBV5-1 and TRBJ2-2; no firm D call. Trimming pared 3 bases from V and 4 bases from J, leaving 16 bases between. This CDR3 contains 16 residues. The germline V gene encodes CDR1 SGHRS and CDR2 YFSETQ. CDR3: CASSSSVTPSTGELFF. DNA for the CDR3: TGCGCCAGCAGCTCATCGGTCACGCCTTCCACCGGGGAGCTGTTTTTT.

This clone was found a few times. The J gene is TRBJ1-1, the V gene TRBV18, with 7 bases matching TRBD1. With 5 bases clipped from V and 0 bases from J, the junction kept 9 bases outside the gene matches. Germline CDR1 and CDR2: KGHSH and LQKENI. The CDR3 contains 16 residues. In DNA, the CDR3 is TGTGCCAGCTCATCGGGACAGCCAAGGATGAACACTGAAGCTTTCTTT. Translating gives CASSSGQPRMNTEAFF.

The V gene is TRBV11-2, the J gene TRBJ1-2; D is unresolved. The ends were cut back, 0 bases at V and 7 bases at J, with 21 bases in the middle. Germline CDR1 and CDR2: SGHAT and FQNNGV. The CDR3 extends over 17 amino acids. The CDR3 DNA reads as TGTGCCAGCAGCTTAGACCAACAGAGATCCCCTTTGATTGGCTACACCTTC. Translation gives CASSLDQQRSPLIGYTF.

V gene TRBV7-9 combines with J gene TRBJ1-2; possibly TRBD1 for D (6 bases). Trimming pared 5 bases from V and 3 bases from J, leaving 16 bases between. The V gene's germline CDR1 is SEHNR and CDR2 FQNEAQ (reference sequence). The CDR3 covers 15 residues. The CDR3 loop is CASSVTGFGDYGYTF. In DNA form, the CDR3 reads TGTGCCAGCAGCGTGACAGGTTTTGGGGACTATGGCTACACCTTC.

The rearrangement uses TRBV2 and TRBJ2-7, with D tentatively TRBD2 (5 bases). The CDR3 is 17 amino acids. Germline CDR1 reads SNHLY; CDR2 reads FYNNEI. V lost 0 bases, J lost 2 bases, and 17 bases lay in between. DNA of the CDR3: TGTGCCAGCAGTGAAGCGCTTCGGGCAGCGGACCCCTACGAGCAGTACTTC. Residues: CASSEALRAADPYEQYF.

As for this clone: This sample also contains other DNA sequences that code for the same CDR3. The rearrangement uses TRBV6-5 and TRBJ2-7; weak D call: TRBD2 (6 bases). The CDR3 consists of 14 residues. Germline-derived CDR1 and CDR2 are MNHEY and SVGAGI. Trimming shortened V by 0 bases and J by 0 bases, and 6 bases separated the two germline ends. CDR3 nucleotide sequence: TGTGCCAGCAGTTACTCCGGGGGCTCCTACGAGCAGTACTTC. This translates into CASSYSGGSYEQYF.

The rearrangement links TRBV2 to TRBJ2-3; 9 nucleotides match TRBD2. This CDR3 contains 16 residues. In germline, CDR1 is SNHLY, CDR2 FYNNEI. Trimming at V came to 10 bases and at J to 5 bases, leaving 16 bases not matched to a gene. The CDR3 DNA is TGTGCCAACCTAATGACTAGCGGCCCCAATAGAGATACGCAGTATTTT. This codes for CANLMTSGPNRDTQYF.

The chain uses TRBV19 and TRBJ1-5, with unresolved D. V lost 2 bases, J lost 0 bases, and 5 bases lay in between. The germline V gene has CDR1 LNHDA and CDR2 SQIVND (reference sequence). The CDR3 is 14 residues long. CDR3 nucleotide sequence: TGTGCCAGTAGTATATCCCATAGCAATCAGCCCCAGCATTTT. Its protein product is CASSISHSNQPQHF.

The rearrangement links TRBV10-2 to TRBJ1-1, with TRBD1 identical over 8 bases. With 4 bases clipped from V and 7 bases from J, the junction kept 8 bases outside the gene matches. The CDR3 has 14 residues. Germline V gene data show CDR1 as WSHSY and CDR2 as SAAADI. The CDR3 reads CASSAGDRRLEAFF. For the CDR3, the DNA is TGCGCCAGCAGTGCGGGGGACAGGAGACTTGAAGCTTTCTTT.

The genes are TRBV11-2 and TRBJ2-1; 11 bases map to TRBD1. The V and J ends lost 1 base and 5 bases, in that order; junction bases with no gene match: 4. CDR1 SGHAT and CDR2 FQNNGV come from the germline V gene. This CDR3 is built from 16 residues. The CDR3 sequence: CASSLGTGGRHNEQFF. The DNA for the CDR3 is TGTGCCAGCAGCTTAGGGACAGGGGGCCGGCACAATGAGCAGTTCTTC.

Notes on this clone: Other DNA sequences in the sample encode the same CDR3. This rearrangement joins TRBV6-1 to TRBJ2-1; 10 bases line up with TRBD2. The CDR3 is made up of 15 amino acids. The germline V gene has CDR1 MNHNS and CDR2 SASEGT. V was pared by 4 bases and J by 2 bases, with 2 bases of the junction left unmatched. CDR3 in amino acids: CASSGSGGAYNEQFF. DNA for the CDR3: TGTGCCAGCAGTGGAAGCGGGGGGGCCTACAATGAGCAGTTCTTC.

This chain joins TRBV5-1 and TRBJ2-7; TRBD1 aligns across 7 bases. Germline V gene data show CDR1 as SGHRS and CDR2 as YFSETQ. This CDR3 contains 15 residues. V dropped 2 bases and J dropped 5; count of bases not matched to a gene: 10. The CDR3 DNA follows: TGCGCCAGCAGCTTAGGGACAAGGGGGCCTAACGAGCAGTACTTC. This translates into CASSLGTRGPNEQYF.